The present T cell receptor beta chain was sequenced within a study of blood T cell repertoires in COVID-19. The method was immunoSEQ multiplex PCR; TCRdb's version includes in-frame clones alone and lacks a portion of them. Here the sample spans 250,000 to 350,000 clones, 88% being singletons. V lost 6 bases, J lost 10 bases, and 7 bases stayed unmatched. CDR1 MDHEN and CDR2 SYDVKM come from the germline V gene. CDR3 length: 13 amino acids. What was sequenced was peripheral blood. The V call is TRBV28, the J call TRBJ1-4, with TRBD1 matching 8 bases. The TCR sequence derives from a woman in her thirties who had recovered from COVID-19. The CDR3 region has the DNA TGTGCCAGCAGAGGGCAGGGGGCGCGAAAACTGTTTTTT. Translating gives CASRGQGARKLFF.